Presented here are 10 T cell receptor beta chains from one specimen sequenced in a study of blood T cell repertoires in COVID-19. Clones were sequenced by immunoSEQ multiplex PCR, and TCRdb holds only the in-frame ones, with some missing. Of roughly 150,000 clones in the sample, 81% were seen once. The specimen sequenced was peripheral blood. These receptors originate from a human donor in a cohort sampled during active COVID-19.

In this sample, this clone turned up many times. The chain has TRBV27 and TRBJ2-1; 8 bases line up with TRBD2. The CDR3 loop spans 15 amino acids. Per the germline V gene, CDR1 is MNHEY and CDR2 is SMNVEV (reference sequence). J lost 6 bases, V lost 6 bases, and 10 bases had no gene match. The CDR3 here is CASRGMSGSLNEQFF. The DNA for the CDR3 is TGTGCCAGCAGAGGTATGAGCGGGAGCCTCAATGAGCAGTTCTTC.

The chain couples TRBV7-2 to TRBJ2-7; D perhaps matches TRBD2 (6 bases). Germline V gene sequence: CDR1 SGHTA, CDR2 FQGNSA. V lost 2 bases to trimming and J lost 4 bases, with 15 bases between them. This CDR3 is built from 15 residues. For the CDR3, the DNA is TGTGCCAGCAGCTTAATGATAGCGGAACAGTACGAGCAGTACTTC. Its protein is CASSLMIAEQYEQYF.

The chain joins TRBV7-2 to TRBJ2-2; 7 bases fit TRBD2. The CDR3 consists of 15 residues. The V segment lost 2 bases and the J segment 7 bases; nucleotides outside the gene matches: 7. The germline V gene has CDR1 SGHTA and CDR2 FQGNSA. Here the CDR3 reads CASSLQAGRIGELFF. The CDR3 coding sequence is TGTGCCAGCAGCTTACAAGCGGGACGGATCGGGGAGCTGTTTTTT.

J is TRBJ1-5 and V is TRBV19; the match to TRBD1 covers 7 bases. This CDR3 has 13 amino acids. With V trimmed by 7 bases and J by 2 bases, 2 bases remained unmatched. Germline V gene sequence: CDR1 LNHDA, CDR2 SQIVND (reference sequence). As DNA, the CDR3 is TGTGCCAGTACCGGACAGGGCAATCAGCCCCAGCATTTT. Its protein is CASTGQGNQPQHF.

The chain joins TRBV2 to TRBJ1-1; perhaps TRBD1 as D (6 bases). The V gene's germline CDR1 is SNHLY and CDR2 FYNNEI. The CDR3 spans 15 residues. V was trimmed by 3 bases and J by 4 bases, leaving 15 bases between them. The CDR3 DNA sequence: TGTGCCAGCAGTGATGGGGGCGGAGGATCCACTGAAGCTTTCTTT. It specifies CASSDGGGGSTEAFF. The complete variable domain, with remaining parts taken from reference TRBV2 and TRBJ1-1, reads EPEVTQTPSHQVTQMGQEVILRCVPISNHLYFYWYRQILGQKVEFLVSFYNNEISEKSEIFDDQFSVERPDGSNFTLKIRSTKLEDSAMYFCASSDGGGGSTEAFFGQGTRLTVV.

As concerns this clone: This sample also contains other DNA sequences that code for the same CDR3. The chain uses TRBV24-1 and TRBJ1-2; 10 bases fit TRBD1. V was clipped by 4 bases and J by 5 bases; unmatched bases: 6. Germline lookup yields CDR1 KGHDR and CDR2 SFDVKD. This CDR3 is built from 15 residues. The CDR3 reads CATSEGDRGIYGYTF. The CDR3, as DNA: TGTGCCACCAGTGAAGGGGACAGGGGAATATATGGCTACACCTTC.

The chain couples TRBV5-1 to TRBJ2-5; 11 positions agree with TRBD2. Looked up from germline, CDR1 is SGHRS and CDR2 is YFSETQ. This CDR3 comprises 15 residues. The V gene end was trimmed by 3 bases and the J gene end by 4 bases; junction bases not matched to a gene: 5. DNA for the CDR3: TGCGCCAGCAGCTCCCGACTAGCGGGAAGAGAGACCCAGTACTTC. Encoded protein: CASSSRLAGRETQYF.

This clone has more than one count but fewer than ten. The chain links TRBV2 to TRBJ1-1, with D uncertain. The CDR3 contains 13 residues. Germline CDR1 reads SNHLY; CDR2 reads FYNNEI. V was trimmed by 2 bases and J by 0 bases, leaving 4 bases between them. The CDR3 reads CASSERMNTEAFF. CDR3 sequence (DNA): TGTGCCAGCAGTGAACGTATGAACACTGAAGCTTTCTTT.

CDR3 amino acids: CASRTKASGGYTF. The CDR3, as DNA: TGTGCCAGTAGAACCAAGGCCTCAGGGGGCTACACCTTC. The chain recombines TRBV19 with TRBJ1-2; tentative D call: TRBD1 (5 bases). V was clipped by 6 bases and J by 8 bases, with 16 bases between them. The CDR3 length is 13 residues. Germline V gene data show CDR1 as LNHDA and CDR2 as SQIVND (reference sequence). Full variable domain (missing parts from reference TRBV19 and TRBJ1-2): DGGITQSPKYLFRKEGQNVTLSCEQNLNHDAMYWYRQDPGQGLRLIYYSQIVNDFQKGDIAEGYSVSREKKESFPLTVTSAQKNPTAFYLCASRTKASGGYTFGSGTRLTVV.

This sequence joins TRBV5-4 and TRBJ1-3; TRBD1 is a possible D gene (5 bases). Germline V lookup: CDR1 SGHNT, CDR2 YYREEE (reference sequence). The CDR3 loop spans 13 amino acids. V dropped 9 bases and J dropped 4 bases, with 14 bases sitting between them. Written as DNA, the CDR3 is TGTGCCATCAACCGGGGGTACGGAAACACCATATATTTT. It is translated as CAINRGYGNTIYF.